The rows below give T cell receptor beta chains drawn from one sample of a study of OX40 agonist ivuxolimab in advanced cancers. The repertoire was sequenced with immunoSEQ multiplex PCR; TCRdb's copy has only in-frame clones and lacks some. The data contain about 14,000 clones, 82% of them singletons. This material consisted of CD4+ or CD8+ T cells sorted from blood, taken in a trial of the OX40 agonist ivuxolimab. These receptors originate from an adult with an advanced solid tumor such as melanoma, head and neck, liver or kidney cancer. CDR3s include the opening cysteine and the closing phenylalanine or tryptophan. The D gene is left open where the match is weak. Some rows have no size entry. The others give once, few or many, or a class for an expanded clone.

d_gene,j_gene,abundance,v_gene,CDR3nt,CDR3aa
TRBD1,TRBJ1-2,.,TRBV6-5,TGTGCCAGCACCGAAAGACAGGGCCATGGCTACACCTTC,CASTERQGHGYTF
TRBD2,TRBJ2-3,.,TRBV15,TGTGCCACCAGCAGAGATACTCTAGCGGGAAGTCTGCGAGATACGCAGTATTTT,CATSRDTLAGSLRDTQYF
.,TRBJ2-3,.,TRBV4-3,TGCGCCAGCAGCCAAGATCCCGGTGATGGGGCGGATACGCAGTATTTT,CASSQDPGDGADTQYF
.,TRBJ1-2,few,TRBV27,TGTGCCAGCCCCCAGGGTCTCCCCTATGGCTACACCTTC,CASPQGLPYGYTF
.,TRBJ1-5,.,TRBV2,TGTGCCAGCAGTGAATGGGGGGATAGCAATCAGCCCCAGCATTTT,CASSEWGDSNQPQHF
TRBD2,TRBJ2-1,.,TRBV7-3,TGTGCCAGCAGCCTAAGTGGCGGGGGTTTCAATGAGCAGTTCTTC,CASSLSGGGFNEQFF
TRBD2,TRBJ2-1,.,TRBV6-6,TGTGCCAGCAGTTATAGCGGGAGGAGTAATGAGCAGTTCTTC,CASSYSGRSNEQFF
TRBD2,TRBJ2-5,.,TRBV14,TGTGCCAGCAGCCAAGAACTAGCGGGCGGTGAGACCCAGTACTTC,CASSQELAGGETQYF
TRBD2,TRBJ2-1,.,TRBV27,TGTGCCAGCAGTTCCTGGGGACTAGCCTCCCCTGAGCAGTTCTTC,CASSSWGLASPEQFF
.,TRBJ2-6,many,TRBV11-3,TGTGCCAGCAGTCTAGACTCCTCTGGGGCCAACGTCCTGACTTTC,CASSLDSSGANVLTF
TRBD1,TRBJ1-2,.,TRBV6-5,TGTGCCAGCAGTCCCCGGGGACAGGGCTTATATGGCTACACCTTC,CASSPRGQGLYGYTF
.,TRBJ1-5,.,TRBV28,TGTGCCAGCAGTTTAAGGGACAGCAATCAGCCCCAGCATTTT,CASSLRDSNQPQHF
.,TRBJ1-1,.,TRBV13,TGTGCCAGCAGCTTAGGGGGACACAACACTGAAGCTTTCTTT,CASSLGGHNTEAFF
.,TRBJ2-5,.,TRBV25-1,TGTGCCAGCAGTGGGTTGGGGGTGCAAGAGACCCAGTACTTC,CASSGLGVQETQYF
.,TRBJ2-5,.,TRBV27,TGTGCCAGCTGGCCCCCGGGGGCGCAGGAGACCCAGTACTTC,CASWPPGAQETQYF
.,TRBJ1-5,.,TRBV11-2,TGTGCCAGCAGCCTGGGACCGTATAGCAATCAGCCCCAGCATTTT,CASSLGPYSNQPQHF
.,TRBJ2-6,.,TRBV11-3,TGTGCCAGCAGCTATAGGGGTTCTGGGGCCAACGTCCTGACTTTC,CASSYRGSGANVLTF
TRBD2,TRBJ2-7,.,TRBV29-1,TGCAGCGCCGGACTAGCGGACTCCTACGAGCAGTACTTC,CSAGLADSYEQYF
.,TRBJ2-3,medium-sized,TRBV27,TGTGCCAGCAGTTCCGACTCAGATACGCAGTATTTT,CASSSDSDTQYF
TRBD1,TRBJ1-5,once,TRBV4-3,TGCGCCAGCAGCCAAGAGTTTGGGACAGGGTTTCAGCCCCAGCATTTT,CASSQEFGTGFQPQHF
.,TRBJ2-1,.,TRBV10-2,TGCGCCAGCAGGCGGGGGACAGGAGGGTACAATGAGCAGTTCTTC,CASRRGTGGYNEQFF
.,TRBJ1-6,few,TRBV11-2,TGTGCCAGCACCTTGGACGGGTCGAGTTCACCCCTCCACTTT,CASTLDGSSSPLHF
.,TRBJ2-1,.,TRBV30,TGTGCCTGGGTGAGGGGCGGCGGGCCGTCCTACAATGAGCAGTTCTTC,CAWVRGGGPSYNEQFF
.,TRBJ2-7,once,TRBV27,TGTGCCAGCAGCCCGGGGGCTTCCTACGAGCAGTACTTC,CASSPGASYEQYF
TRBD2,TRBJ2-7,.,TRBV6-5,TGTGCCAGCAGTTATTCTAGCGGGGGGGCTGGGTACGAGCAGTACTTC,CASSYSSGGAGYEQYF
.,TRBJ2-5,.,TRBV9,TGTGCCAGCAGCGTAGAGGGTAACCAAGAGACCCAGTACTTC,CASSVEGNQETQYF
TRBD1,TRBJ1-2,.,TRBV6-1,TGTGCCAGCAGTGACCTCTACGGAGGCAGGGGGCCATCGGGCTACACCTTC,CASSDLYGGRGPSGYTF
TRBD2,TRBJ2-7,.,TRBV28,TGTGCCAGCAGTTTGGGACTAGCGGGAACCTACGAGCAGTACTTC,CASSLGLAGTYEQYF
.,TRBJ1-5,.,TRBV5-1,TGCGCCAGCATACAGGGACACCTCAATCAGCCCCAGCATTTT,CASIQGHLNQPQHF
.,TRBJ1-5,.,TRBV30,TGTGCCTGGAGTGTAGGGGAAAATCAGCCCCAGCATTTT,CAWSVGENQPQHF
TRBD2,TRBJ2-7,.,TRBV19,TGTGCCAGTAGTATAAGCGGGGTGGGATCCTACGAGCAGTACTTC,CASSISGVGSYEQYF
TRBD2,TRBJ2-5,.,TRBV27,TGTGCCAGCAGTTATCTAGCGGGGGGCTCCCAAGAGACCCAGTACTTC,CASSYLAGGSQETQYF
.,TRBJ1-5,few,TRBV4-2,TGTGCCAGCAGCGCCAAGAGGGCAGGGGATCAGCCCCAGCATTTT,CASSAKRAGDQPQHF
TRBD2,TRBJ2-1,.,TRBV10-3,TGTGCCATCAGCGAGCGGGAGGGGATTGAGCAGTTCTTC,CAISEREGIEQFF
.,TRBJ2-7,few,TRBV27,TGTGCCAGCAGTGAGCAGTACTTC,CASSEQYF
TRBD1,TRBJ1-5,.,TRBV19,TGTGCCAGTAGCCTAATGGTGGACAGGGGGCGGGTGGGCAATCAGCCCCAGCATTTT,CASSLMVDRGRVGNQPQHF
.,TRBJ1-3,.,TRBV6-1,TGTGCCAGCAATTGGGGCCAAGAGCCCGGAAACACCATATATTTT,CASNWGQEPGNTIYF
TRBD1,TRBJ2-3,.,TRBV4-2,TGTGCCAGCAGCCAGGTACCGGGACAGAGCACAGATACGCAGTATTTT,CASSQVPGQSTDTQYF
.,TRBJ1-2,.,TRBV2,TGTGCCAGCAGTGAACTGGGACGGGGGGACTATGGCTACACCTTC,CASSELGRGDYGYTF
.,TRBJ2-1,.,TRBV9,TGTGCCAGCAGCGTATCTAGTGAGCAGTTCTTC,CASSVSSEQFF
TRBD2,TRBJ2-3,.,TRBV27,TGTGCCAGCACCTCCACCCCCGGTAGCGGGACAGATACGCAGTATTTT,CASTSTPGSGTDTQYF
.,TRBJ1-1,.,TRBV28,TGTGCCGGCAGTTCGCTTATGGGGGTTGGTGAAGCTTTCTTT,CAGSSLMGVGEAFF
.,TRBJ2-1,.,TRBV25-1,TGTGCCAGCAGTCGAACTACCTACAATGAGCAGTTCTTC,CASSRTTYNEQFF
TRBD1,TRBJ2-7,.,TRBV18,TGTGCCAGCTCACCGGGGGACAGGGTGAATGGCGAGCAGTACTTC,CASSPGDRVNGEQYF
TRBD2,TRBJ2-3,.,TRBV2,TGTGCCAGCAGTGAAAATAGCGGGGGGGACTCAGATACGCAGTATTTT,CASSENSGGDSDTQYF
TRBD1,TRBJ2-7,.,TRBV5-1,TGCGCCAGCAGCTTTTCAAGGACAGGGCTCGAGCAGTACTTC,CASSFSRTGLEQYF
TRBD2,TRBJ2-2,.,TRBV10-3,TGTGCCATCAGTGAGTCGGCTAGCGGCCGGATCGGGGAGCTGTTTTTT,CAISESASGRIGELFF
.,TRBJ1-2,.,TRBV1,TGCACCAGCAGAGGCACAAGTTTGCGAAAGACCTATGGCTACACCTTC,CTSRGTSLRKTYGYTF
.,TRBJ2-3,.,TRBV6-1,TGTGCCAGCAGGAGGCAAGACTCCCCTTCAGATACGCAGTATTTT,CASRRQDSPSDTQYF
TRBD1,TRBJ2-1,.,TRBV29-1,TGCAGCGTTGGCTGGACAGGACCGGCCAATGAGCAGTTCTTC,CSVGWTGPANEQFF
TRBD1,TRBJ1-2,medium-sized,TRBV11-2,TGTGCCAGCAGCTTAGGACAGGGGGGCTATGGCTACACCTTC,CASSLGQGGYGYTF
.,TRBJ2-1,.,TRBV6-5,TGTGCCAGCAGTTACTCACTGTCGCTTGAGCAGTTCTTC,CASSYSLSLEQFF
.,TRBJ1-1,.,TRBV11-1,TGTGCCAGCAGCTTATCCCACGGGGGCACTGAAGCTTTCTTT,CASSLSHGGTEAFF
.,TRBJ1-1,.,TRBV7-9,TGTGCCAGCAGCTCACACTATACGGACACTGAAGCTTTCTTT,CASSSHYTDTEAFF
.,TRBJ1-1,.,TRBV9,TGTGCCAGCAGCGCCGAGACGGGACCCAGGGCGATTGAAGCTTTCTTT,CASSAETGPRAIEAFF